The entry below gives a single T cell receptor beta chain sequence along with its context. Its binding antigen is unknown. No much larger clone is present one base from it, and per-base qualities are unavailable. The entry originates in a study of T cell changes during pregnancy in multiple sclerosis (dated 2019 in TCRdb). Study-wide context: The study examined how the T cell repertoire changed over the course of pregnancy in women with multiple sclerosis.

Receptor libraries were prepared by the immunoSEQ multiplex PCR assay. Entries here come from immuneACCESS through TCRdb and include only in-frame sequences with V and J called. Some clones fail to appear in such tables; in the studies checked, an unresolved V gene covers under half of the shortfall, and the cause of the remainder is unknown. The table for this sample lists 50,000 to 60,000 clones; roughly 90% of them were counted only once. The top ten hold 3.6% of the sample. The CDR3 measures 16 amino acids from cysteine to phenylalanine. Only CDR3 DNA is held: 48 bases, read in frame from base 1. As encoded in the germline V gene, CDR1 is LGHNA while CDR2 is YSLEER. Relative to germline, V is 0 bases shorter and J is 2 bases shorter, with 12 bases between their ends.

The TCR comes from a female donor in good health, enrolled as a control in a pregnancy study. The receptor chain draws on TRBV4-3 and TRBJ2-3, with an unclear D gene assignment. Sequencing used peripheral blood, obtained after pregnancy. The nucleotides are TGCGCCAGCAGCCAAGATGGCCCCCAAACCACAGATACGCAGTATTTT. It translates to CASSQDGPQTTDTQYF.